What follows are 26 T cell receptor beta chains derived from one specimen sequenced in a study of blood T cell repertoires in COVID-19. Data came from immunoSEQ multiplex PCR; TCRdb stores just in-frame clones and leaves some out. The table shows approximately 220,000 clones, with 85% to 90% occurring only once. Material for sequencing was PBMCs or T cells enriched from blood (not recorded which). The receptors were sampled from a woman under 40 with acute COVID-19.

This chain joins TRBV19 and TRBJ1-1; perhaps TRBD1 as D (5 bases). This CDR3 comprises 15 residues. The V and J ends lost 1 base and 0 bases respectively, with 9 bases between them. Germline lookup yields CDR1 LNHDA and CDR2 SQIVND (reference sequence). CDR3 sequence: CASSIVGGVNTEAFF. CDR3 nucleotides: TGTGCCAGTAGTATAGTGGGGGGAGTGAACACTGAAGCTTTCTTT.

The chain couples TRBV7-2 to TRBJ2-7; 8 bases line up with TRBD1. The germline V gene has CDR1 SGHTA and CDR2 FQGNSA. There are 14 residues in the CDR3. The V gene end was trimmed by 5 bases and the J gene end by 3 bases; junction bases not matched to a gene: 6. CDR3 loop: CASSQGAGIYEQYF. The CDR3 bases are TGTGCCAGCAGCCAGGGGGCGGGAATCTACGAGCAGTACTTC.

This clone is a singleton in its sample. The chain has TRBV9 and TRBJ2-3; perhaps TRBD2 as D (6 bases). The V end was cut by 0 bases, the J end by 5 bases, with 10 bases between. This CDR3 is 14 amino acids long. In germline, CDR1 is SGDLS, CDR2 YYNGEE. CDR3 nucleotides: TGTGCCAGCAGCGTAGGGGGTAGCGGAGATACGCAGTATTTT. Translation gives CASSVGGSGDTQYF.

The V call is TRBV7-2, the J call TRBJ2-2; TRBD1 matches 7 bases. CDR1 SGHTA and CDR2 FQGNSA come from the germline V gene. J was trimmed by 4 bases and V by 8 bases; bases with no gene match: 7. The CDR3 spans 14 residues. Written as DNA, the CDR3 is TGTGCCAGCGGAACAGGGGTTCGCACCGGGGAGCTGTTTTTT. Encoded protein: CASGTGVRTGELFF. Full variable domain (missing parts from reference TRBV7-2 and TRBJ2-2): GAGVSQSPSNKVTEKGKDVELRCDPISGHTALYWYRQSLGQGLEFLIYFQGNSAPDKSGLPSDRFSAERTGGSVSTLTIQRTQQEDSAVYLCASGTGVRTGELFFGEGSRLTVL.

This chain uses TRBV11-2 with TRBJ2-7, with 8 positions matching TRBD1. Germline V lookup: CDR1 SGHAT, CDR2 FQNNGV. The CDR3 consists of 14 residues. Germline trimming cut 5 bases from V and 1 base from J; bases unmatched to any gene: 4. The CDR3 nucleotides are TGTGCCAGCAGCAATCAGGGGGCATCCTACGAGCAGTACTTC. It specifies CASSNQGASYEQYF.

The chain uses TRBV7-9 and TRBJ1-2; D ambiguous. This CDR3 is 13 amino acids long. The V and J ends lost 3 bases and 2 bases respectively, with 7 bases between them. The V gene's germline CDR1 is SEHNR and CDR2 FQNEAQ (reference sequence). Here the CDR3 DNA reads TGTGCCAGCAGCTTCCCAGCGAACTATGGCTACACCTTC. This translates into CASSFPANYGYTF.

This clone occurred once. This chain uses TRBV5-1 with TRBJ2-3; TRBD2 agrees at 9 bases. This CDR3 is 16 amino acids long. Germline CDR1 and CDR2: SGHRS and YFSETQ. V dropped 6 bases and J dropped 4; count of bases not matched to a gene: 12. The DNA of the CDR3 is TGCGCCAGCAATATTCTGACTAGCGGTACCCCAGATACGCAGTATTTT. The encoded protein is CASNILTSGTPDTQYF.

The CDR3 nucleotides are TGTGCCAGCACGTCGGGGGGAAATAATTCACCCCTCCACTTT. This codes for CASTSGGNNSPLHF. The chain has TRBV7-9 and TRBJ1-6, with D maybe TRBD1 (5 bases). CDR1 SEHNR and CDR2 FQNEAQ come from the germline V gene (reference sequence). This CDR3 region has 14 residues. V was trimmed by 7 bases and J by 5 bases, leaving 12 bases between them.

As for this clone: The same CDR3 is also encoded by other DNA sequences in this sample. The CDR3 DNA reads TGTGCCAGCAGCGCGACAGGGGATGGGGCCAACGTCCTGACTTTC. It is translated as CASSATGDGANVLTF. This chain links TRBV9 with TRBJ2-6; 8 bases agree with TRBD1. Trimming removed 3 bases from V and 3 bases from J; junction bases left unmatched: 2. Germline V gene sequence: CDR1 SGDLS, CDR2 YYNGEE. There are 15 residues in the CDR3.

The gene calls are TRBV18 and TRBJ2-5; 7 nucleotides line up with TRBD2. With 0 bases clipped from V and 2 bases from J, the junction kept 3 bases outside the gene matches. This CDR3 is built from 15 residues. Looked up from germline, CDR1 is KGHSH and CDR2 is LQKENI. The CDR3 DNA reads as TGTGCCAGCTCACCACCCCGGGGGGAGCAAGAGACCCAGTACTTC. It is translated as CASSPPRGEQETQYF.

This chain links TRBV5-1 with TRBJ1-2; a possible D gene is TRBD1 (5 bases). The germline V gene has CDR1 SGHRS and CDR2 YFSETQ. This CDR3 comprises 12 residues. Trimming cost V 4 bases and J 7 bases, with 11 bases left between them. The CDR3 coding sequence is TGCGCCAGCAGCAACACTGACAGTGGCTACACCTTC. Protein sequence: CASSNTDSGYTF.

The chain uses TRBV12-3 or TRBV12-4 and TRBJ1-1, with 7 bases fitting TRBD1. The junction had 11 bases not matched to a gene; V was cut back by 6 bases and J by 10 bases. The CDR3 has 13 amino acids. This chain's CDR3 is CASSPIGGGGAFF. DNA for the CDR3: TGTGCCAGCAGCCCCATAGGGGGCGGCGGAGCTTTCTTT.

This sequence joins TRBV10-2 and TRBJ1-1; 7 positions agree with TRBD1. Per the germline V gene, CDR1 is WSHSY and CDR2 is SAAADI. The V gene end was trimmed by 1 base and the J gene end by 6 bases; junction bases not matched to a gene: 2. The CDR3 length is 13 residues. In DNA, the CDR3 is TGCGCCAGCAGTGAGTACAGGGGACCTGAAGCTTTCTTT. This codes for CASSEYRGPEAFF.

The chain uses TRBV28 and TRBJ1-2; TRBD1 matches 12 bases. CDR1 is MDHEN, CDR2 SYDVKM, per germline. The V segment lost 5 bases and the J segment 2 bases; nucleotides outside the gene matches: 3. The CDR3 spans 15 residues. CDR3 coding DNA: TGTGCCAGCAGTGGGACAGGGGGCACAAACTATGGCTACACCTTC. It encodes CASSGTGGTNYGYTF.

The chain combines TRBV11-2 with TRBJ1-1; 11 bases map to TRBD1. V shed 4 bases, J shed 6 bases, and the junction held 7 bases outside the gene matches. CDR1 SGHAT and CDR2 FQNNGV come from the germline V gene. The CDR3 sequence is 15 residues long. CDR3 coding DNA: TGTGCCAGCAGCTGGACAGGGGGCGCGAGCTCTGAAGCTTTCTTT. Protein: CASSWTGGASSEAFF.

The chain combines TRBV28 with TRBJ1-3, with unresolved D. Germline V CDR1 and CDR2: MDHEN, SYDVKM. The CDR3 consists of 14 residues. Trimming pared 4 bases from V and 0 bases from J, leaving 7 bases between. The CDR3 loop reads CASSSPYSGNTIYF. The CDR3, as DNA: TGTGCCAGCAGTTCCCCGTACTCTGGAAACACCATATATTTT.

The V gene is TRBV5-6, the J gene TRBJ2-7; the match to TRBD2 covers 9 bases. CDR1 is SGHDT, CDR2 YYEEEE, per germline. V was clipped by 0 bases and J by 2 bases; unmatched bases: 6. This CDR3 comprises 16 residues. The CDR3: CASSLEASGVPYEQYF. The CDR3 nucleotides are TGTGCCAGCAGCTTGGAGGCTAGCGGGGTCCCCTACGAGCAGTACTTC.

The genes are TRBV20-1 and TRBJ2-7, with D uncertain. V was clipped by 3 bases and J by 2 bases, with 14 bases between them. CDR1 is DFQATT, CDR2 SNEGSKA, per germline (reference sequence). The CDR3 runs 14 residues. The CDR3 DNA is TGCAGTGCTAGTCTTATGCCCCGGGCCTACGAGCAGTACTTC. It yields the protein CSASLMPRAYEQYF.

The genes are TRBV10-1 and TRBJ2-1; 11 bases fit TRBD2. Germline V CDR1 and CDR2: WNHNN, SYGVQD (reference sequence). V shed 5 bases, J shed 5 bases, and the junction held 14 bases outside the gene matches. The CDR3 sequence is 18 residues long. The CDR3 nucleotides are TGCGCCAGCAGTCAGACTAGCGGGGCCACCTTTTTCCACAATGAGCAGTTCTTC. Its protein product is CASSQTSGATFFHNEQFF.

As DNA, the CDR3 is TGTGCCAGCGGAGACGGGAGCTCCTATAATTCACCCCTCCACTTT. Translated: CASGDGSSYNSPLHF. The J gene is TRBJ1-6, the V gene TRBV6-5; the D is unclear. V lost 8 bases and J lost 0, with 11 bases in between. Germline CDR1 is MNHEY and CDR2 is SVGAGI. This CDR3 spans 15 amino acids.

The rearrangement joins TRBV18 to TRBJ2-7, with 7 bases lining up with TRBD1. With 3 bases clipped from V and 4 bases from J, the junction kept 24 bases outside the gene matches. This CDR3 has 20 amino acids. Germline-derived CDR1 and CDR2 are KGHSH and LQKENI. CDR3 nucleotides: TGTGCCAGCTCACCCTTACCGACAGGGTTGCCCCTTCAAAGGGGTTACGAGCAGTACTTC. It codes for CASSPLPTGLPLQRGYEQYF.

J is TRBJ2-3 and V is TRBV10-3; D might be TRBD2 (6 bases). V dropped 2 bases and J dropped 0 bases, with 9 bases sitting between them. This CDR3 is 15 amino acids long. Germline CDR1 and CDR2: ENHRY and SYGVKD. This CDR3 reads CAISEGLASTDTQYF. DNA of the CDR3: TGTGCCATCAGTGAGGGTCTAGCGAGCACAGATACGCAGTATTTT.

CDR3 sequence reads: CASKLNSRQGATEAFF. The CDR3 coding sequence is TGTGCCAGCAAACTAAACTCGAGGCAGGGGGCCACTGAAGCTTTCTTT. The rearrangement uses TRBV7-8 and TRBJ1-1; 8 bases match TRBD1. The CDR3 sequence is 16 residues long. The V segment lost 7 bases and the J segment 4 bases; nucleotides outside the gene matches: 14. From germline, CDR1 is SGHVS and CDR2 FQNEAQ. The variable domain in full, completed from reference TRBV7-8 and TRBJ1-1, reads GAGVSQSPRYKVAKRGQDVALRCDPISGHVSLFWYQQALGQGPEFLTYFQNEAQLDKSGLPSDRFFAERPEGSVSTLKIQRTQQEDSAVYLCASKLNSRQGATEAFFGQGTRLTVV.

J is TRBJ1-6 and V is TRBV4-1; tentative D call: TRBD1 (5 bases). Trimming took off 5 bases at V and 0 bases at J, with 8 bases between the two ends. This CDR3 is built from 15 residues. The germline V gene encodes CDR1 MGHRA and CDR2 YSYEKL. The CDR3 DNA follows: TGCGCCAGCAGCGCGGGGACCTCCTATAATTCACCCCTCCACTTT. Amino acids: CASSAGTSYNSPLHF.

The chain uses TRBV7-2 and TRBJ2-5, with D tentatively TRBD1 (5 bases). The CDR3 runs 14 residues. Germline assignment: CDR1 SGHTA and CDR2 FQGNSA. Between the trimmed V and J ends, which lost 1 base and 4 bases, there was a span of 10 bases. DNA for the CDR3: TGTGCCAGCAGCTTAGGGGGCGGAATAGAGACCCAGTACTTC. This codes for CASSLGGGIETQYF.

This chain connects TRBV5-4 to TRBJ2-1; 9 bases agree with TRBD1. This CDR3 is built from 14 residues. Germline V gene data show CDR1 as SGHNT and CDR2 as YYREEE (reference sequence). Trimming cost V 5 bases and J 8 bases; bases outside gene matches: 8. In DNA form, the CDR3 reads TGTGCCAGCAGAAAGGACAGGGGTGGGGATGAGCAGTTCTTC. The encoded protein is CASRKDRGGDEQFF.